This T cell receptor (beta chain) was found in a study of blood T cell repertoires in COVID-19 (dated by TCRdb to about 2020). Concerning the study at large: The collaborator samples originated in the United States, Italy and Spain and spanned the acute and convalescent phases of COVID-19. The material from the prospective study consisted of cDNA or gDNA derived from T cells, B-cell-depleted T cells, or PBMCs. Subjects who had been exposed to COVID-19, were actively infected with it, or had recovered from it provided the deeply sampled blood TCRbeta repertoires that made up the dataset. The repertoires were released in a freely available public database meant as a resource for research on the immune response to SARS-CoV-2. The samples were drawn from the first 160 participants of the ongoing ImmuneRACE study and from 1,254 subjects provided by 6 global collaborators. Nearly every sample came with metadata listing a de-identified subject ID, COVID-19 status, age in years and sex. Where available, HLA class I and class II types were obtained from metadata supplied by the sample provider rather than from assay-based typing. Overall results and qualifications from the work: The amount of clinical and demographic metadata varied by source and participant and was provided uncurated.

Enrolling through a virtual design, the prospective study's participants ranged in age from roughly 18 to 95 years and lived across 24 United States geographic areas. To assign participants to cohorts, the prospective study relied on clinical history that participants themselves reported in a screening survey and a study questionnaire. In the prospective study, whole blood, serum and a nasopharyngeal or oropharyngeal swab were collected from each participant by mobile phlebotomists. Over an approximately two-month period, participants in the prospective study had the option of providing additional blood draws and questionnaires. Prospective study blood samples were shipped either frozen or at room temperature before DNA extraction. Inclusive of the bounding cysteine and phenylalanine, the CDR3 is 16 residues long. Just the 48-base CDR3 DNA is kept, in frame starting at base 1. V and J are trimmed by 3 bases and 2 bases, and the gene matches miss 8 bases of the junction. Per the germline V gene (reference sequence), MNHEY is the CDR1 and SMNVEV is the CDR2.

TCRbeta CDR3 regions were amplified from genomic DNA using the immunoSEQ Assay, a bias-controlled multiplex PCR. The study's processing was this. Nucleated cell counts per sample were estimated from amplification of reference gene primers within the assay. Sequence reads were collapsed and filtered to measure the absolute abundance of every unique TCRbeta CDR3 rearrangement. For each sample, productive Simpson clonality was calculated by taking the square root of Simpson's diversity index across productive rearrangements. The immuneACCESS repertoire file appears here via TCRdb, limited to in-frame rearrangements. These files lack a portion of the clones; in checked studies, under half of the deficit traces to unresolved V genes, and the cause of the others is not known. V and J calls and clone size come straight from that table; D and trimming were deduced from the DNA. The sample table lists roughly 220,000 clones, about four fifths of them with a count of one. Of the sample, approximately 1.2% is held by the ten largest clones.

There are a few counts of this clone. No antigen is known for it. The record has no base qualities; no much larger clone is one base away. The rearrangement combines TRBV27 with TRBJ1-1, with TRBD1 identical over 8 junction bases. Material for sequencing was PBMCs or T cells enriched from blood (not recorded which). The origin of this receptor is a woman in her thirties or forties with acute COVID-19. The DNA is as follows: TGTGCCAGCAGTTTTGAGGGACAGGCGACCAACACTGAAGCTTTCTTT. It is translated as CASSFEGQATNTEAFF.